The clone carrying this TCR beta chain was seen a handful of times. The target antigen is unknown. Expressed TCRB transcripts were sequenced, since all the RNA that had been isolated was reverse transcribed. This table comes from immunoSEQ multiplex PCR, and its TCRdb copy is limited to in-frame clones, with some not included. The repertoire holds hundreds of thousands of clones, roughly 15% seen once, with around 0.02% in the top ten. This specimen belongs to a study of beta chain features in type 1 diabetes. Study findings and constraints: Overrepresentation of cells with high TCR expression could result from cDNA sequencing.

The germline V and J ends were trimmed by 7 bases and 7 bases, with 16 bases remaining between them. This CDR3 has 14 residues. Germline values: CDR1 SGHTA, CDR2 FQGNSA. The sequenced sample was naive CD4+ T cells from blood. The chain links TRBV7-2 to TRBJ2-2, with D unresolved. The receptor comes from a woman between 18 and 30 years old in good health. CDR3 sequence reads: CASNGALWGGELFF. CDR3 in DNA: TGTGCCAGCAATGGCGCTTTATGGGGCGGGGAGCTGTTTTTT.